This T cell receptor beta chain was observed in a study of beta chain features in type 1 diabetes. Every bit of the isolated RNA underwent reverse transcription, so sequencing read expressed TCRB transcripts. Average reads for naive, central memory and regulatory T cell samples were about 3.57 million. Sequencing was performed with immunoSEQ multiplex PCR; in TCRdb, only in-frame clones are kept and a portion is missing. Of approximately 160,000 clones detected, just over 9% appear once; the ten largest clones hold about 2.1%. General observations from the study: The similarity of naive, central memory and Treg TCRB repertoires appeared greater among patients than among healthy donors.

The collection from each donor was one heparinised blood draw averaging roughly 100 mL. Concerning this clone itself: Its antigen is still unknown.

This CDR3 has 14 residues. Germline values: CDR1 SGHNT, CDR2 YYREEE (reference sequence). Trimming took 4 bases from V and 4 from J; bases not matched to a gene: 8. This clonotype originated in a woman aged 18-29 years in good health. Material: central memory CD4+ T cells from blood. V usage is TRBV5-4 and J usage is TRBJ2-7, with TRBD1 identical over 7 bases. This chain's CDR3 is CASSPAGTAYEQYF. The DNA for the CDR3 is TGTGCCAGCAGCCCAGCCGGGACAGCATACGAGCAGTACTTC.